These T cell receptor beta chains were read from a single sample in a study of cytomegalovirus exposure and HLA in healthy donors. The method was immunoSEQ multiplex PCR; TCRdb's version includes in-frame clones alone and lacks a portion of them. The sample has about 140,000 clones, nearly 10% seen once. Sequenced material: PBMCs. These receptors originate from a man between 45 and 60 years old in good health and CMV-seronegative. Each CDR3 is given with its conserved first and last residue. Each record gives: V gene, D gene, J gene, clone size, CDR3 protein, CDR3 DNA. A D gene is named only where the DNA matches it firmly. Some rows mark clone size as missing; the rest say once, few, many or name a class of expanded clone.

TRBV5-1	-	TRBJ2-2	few	CASSQGNGHGELFF	TGCGCCAGCAGCCAGGGAAATGGGCATGGGGAGCTGTTTTTT
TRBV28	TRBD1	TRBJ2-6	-	CASSERGRSGANVLTF	TGTGCCAGCAGTGAAAGGGGGCGGTCTGGGGCCAACGTCCTGACTTTC
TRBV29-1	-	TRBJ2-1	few	CSVGGRGYNEQFF	TGCAGCGTGGGCGGCAGGGGATACAATGAGCAGTTCTTC
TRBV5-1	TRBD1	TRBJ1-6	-	CASSSGQGGNSPLHF	TGCGCCAGCAGCTCGGGACAGGGGGGGAATTCACCCCTCCACTTT
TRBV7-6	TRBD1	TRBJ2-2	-	CASTPGQGYTGELFF	TGTGCCAGCACCCCGGGACAGGGTTACACCGGGGAGCTGTTTTTT
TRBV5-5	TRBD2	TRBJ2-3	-	CASSLIAGGVSTDTQYF	TGTGCCAGCAGCTTAATAGCGGGGGGGGTTAGCACAGATACGCAGTATTTT
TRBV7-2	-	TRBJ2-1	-	CASSPVGGGAYNEQFF	TGTGCCAGCAGCCCGGTGGGTGGAGGCGCCTACAATGAGCAGTTCTTC
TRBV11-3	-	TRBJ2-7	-	CASSRGGSQIYEQYF	TGTGCCAGCAGCCGGGGTGGCAGCCAAATTTACGAGCAGTACTTC
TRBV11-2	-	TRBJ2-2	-	CASSLAPSGTMNTGELFF	TGTGCCAGCAGCTTAGCCCCCTCCGGGACAATGAACACCGGGGAGCTGTTTTTT
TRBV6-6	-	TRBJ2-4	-	CASSWGTTRWVIQYF	TGTGCCAGCAGTTGGGGGACAACCCGCTGGGTCATTCAGTACTTC
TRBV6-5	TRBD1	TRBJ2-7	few	CASTTRGQGAYEQYF	TGTGCCAGCACCACACGCGGGCAGGGGGCCTACGAGCAGTACTTC
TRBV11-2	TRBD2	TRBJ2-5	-	CASSFRAGAETQYF	TGTGCCAGCAGCTTCCGAGCGGGAGCAGAGACCCAGTACTTC
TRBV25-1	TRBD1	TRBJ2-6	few	CASSEATGETGANVLTF	TGTGCCAGCAGTGAAGCGACAGGGGAGACTGGGGCCAACGTCCTGACTTTC
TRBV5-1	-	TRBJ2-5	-	CASSLAFKTDRGKETQYF	TGCGCCAGCAGCTTGGCTTTTAAGACGGACCGGGGGAAAGAGACCCAGTACTTC
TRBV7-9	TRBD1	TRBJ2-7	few	CASSLAGTGAEQYF	TGTGCCAGCAGCTTAGCCGGGACAGGGGCCGAGCAGTACTTC
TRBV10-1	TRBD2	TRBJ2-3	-	CASTRGGRGDTQYF	TGCGCCAGCACCAGAGGCGGGAGAGGGGATACGCAGTATTTT
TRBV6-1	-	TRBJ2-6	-	CASRGGGANVLTF	TGTGCCAGTAGGGGCGGCGGGGCCAACGTCCTGACTTTC
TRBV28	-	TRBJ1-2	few	CASTLRQGGYTF	TGTGCCAGCACCCTCAGGCAGGGAGGCTACACCTTC
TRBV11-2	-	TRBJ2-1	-	CASSTGTYNEQFF	TGTGCCAGCAGCACCGGGACTTACAATGAGCAGTTCTTC
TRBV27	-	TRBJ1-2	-	CASSLGAGTTYGYTF	TGTGCCAGCAGTTTAGGGGCGGGAACCACCTATGGCTACACCTTC
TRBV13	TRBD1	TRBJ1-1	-	CASSPPDVRGEAFF	TGTGCCAGCAGCCCCCCCGATGTCAGGGGGGAAGCTTTCTTT
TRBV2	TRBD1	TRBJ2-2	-	CASSPRDRVSTGELFF	TGTGCCAGCAGTCCTCGGGACAGGGTATCAACCGGGGAGCTGTTTTTT
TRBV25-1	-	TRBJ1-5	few	CARSQGYGQPQHF	TGTGCCAGGTCACAGGGTTACGGTCAGCCCCAGCATTTT
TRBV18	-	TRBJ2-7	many	CASSPDREPYEQYF	TGTGCCAGCTCACCAGACCGGGAGCCCTACGAGCAGTACTTC
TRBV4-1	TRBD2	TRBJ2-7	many	CASSQDSGRLYEQYF	TGCGCCAGCAGCCAGGATAGCGGGAGGTTGTACGAGCAGTACTTC
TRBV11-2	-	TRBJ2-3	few	CASSLDLRDTQYF	TGTGCCAGCAGCTTAGATCTGAGGGATACGCAGTATTTT
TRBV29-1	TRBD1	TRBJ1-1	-	CSVGQGVMNTEAFF	TGCAGCGTGGGACAGGGGGTAATGAACACTGAAGCTTTCTTT
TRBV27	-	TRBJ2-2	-	CASSPLATGELFF	TGTGCCAGCAGCCCCCTGGCCACCGGGGAGCTGTTTTTT
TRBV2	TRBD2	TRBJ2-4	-	CASRDEGLAGAKNIQYF	TGTGCCAGCAGGGACGAAGGACTAGCGGGAGCCAAAAACATTCAGTACTTC
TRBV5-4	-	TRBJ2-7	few	CASSFGGHDEQYF	TGTGCCAGCAGCTTTGGAGGGCACGACGAGCAGTACTTC
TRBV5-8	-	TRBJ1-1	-	CARSPSGRTEAFF	TGTGCCAGAAGCCCGTCAGGGCGCACTGAAGCTTTCTTT
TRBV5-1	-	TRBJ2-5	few	CASSVGQGGHQETQYF	TGCGCCAGCAGCGTCGGACAGGGAGGGCACCAAGAGACCCAGTACTTC
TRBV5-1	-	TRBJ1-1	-	CASRLGGGEPEAFF	TGCGCCAGCAGATTAGGAGGAGGGGAGCCTGAAGCTTTCTTT
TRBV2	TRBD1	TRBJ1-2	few	CASSETGNDYGYTF	TGTGCCAGCAGCGAGACAGGGAACGACTATGGCTACACCTTC
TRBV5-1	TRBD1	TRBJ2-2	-	CASSHGRQGVTGELFF	TGCGCCAGCAGCCACGGGAGACAGGGGGTCACCGGGGAGCTGTTTTTT
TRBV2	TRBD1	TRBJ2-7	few	CASTLDRGRYEQYF	TGTGCCAGCACCCTAGACAGGGGGCGTTACGAGCAGTACTTC
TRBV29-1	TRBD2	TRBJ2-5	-	CSVHALAGGPLETQYF	TGCAGCGTTCATGCACTAGCGGGAGGGCCTTTGGAGACCCAGTACTTC
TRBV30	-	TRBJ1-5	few	CAWSPGGDQPQHF	TGTGCCTGGAGTCCGGGGGGGGATCAGCCCCAGCATTTT
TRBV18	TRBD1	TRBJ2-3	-	CASSPWARGPLTDTQYF	TGTGCCAGCTCACCATGGGCGAGGGGGCCCCTCACAGATACGCAGTATTTT
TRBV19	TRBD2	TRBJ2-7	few	CASSAGGPGYEQYF	TGTGCCAGTTCTGCGGGAGGGCCAGGGTACGAGCAGTACTTC